The 4 T cell receptor beta chains below all came from one sample that was sequenced in a study of post-analysis software for immune sequencing data. Study-wide findings and caveats: Elevated frequency relative to controls characterized 4 or 5 TRBV segments in patients, TRBV5-6, TRBV5-1 and TRBV20-1 among them.

Built from TCR beta cDNA, the libraries had unique molecular identifiers in them. TCRdb reprocessed the PCR reads via MiXCR and lists one record per CDR3 protein. This table holds approximately 730,000 distinct CDR3 sequences, around 45% found once. Antigens of these TCRs are unknown. Material for sequencing was blood. These receptors all come from a girl aged 10-17 years with multiple sclerosis.

The gene calls are TRBV6-2 or TRBV6-3 and TRBJ2-4; 7 bases line up with TRBD1. Unmatched junction bases numbered 5, after V lost 7 bases and J lost 2 bases. The germline CDR1 and CDR2 sequences are MNHEY and SVGEGT. The CDR3 is 14 amino acids. The CDR3: CASTRQGTKNIQYF. CDR3 sequence (DNA): TGTGCCAGCACCCGACAGGGCACCAAAAACATTCAGTACTTC.

This clonotype was detected a few times. The V and J genes are TRBV6-5 and TRBJ1-4; no firm D call. Germline lookup yields CDR1 MNHEY and CDR2 SVGAGI. The CDR3 is 15 amino acids. Trimming took 0 bases from V and 4 from J, leaving 9 bases between them. CDR3 residues: CASSYSGPVNEKLFF. The DNA for the CDR3 is TGTGCCAGCAGTTACTCCGGACCGGTTAATGAAAAACTGTTTTTT.

In this sample, this clonotype turned up a few times. The chain couples TRBV20-1 to TRBJ2-1; a weak D match, TRBD2 (6 bases). Trimming shortened V by 4 bases and J by 6 bases, and 13 bases separated the two germline ends. The germline gives CDR1 DFQATT, CDR2 SNEGSKA (reference sequence). The CDR3 has 13 residues. The CDR3 nucleotides read TGCAGTGCTACGACTAGTTTAATCAATGAGCAGTTCTTC. This sequence encodes CSATTSLINEQFF.

This rearrangement joins TRBV29-1 to TRBJ2-3; TRBD2 matches 8 bases. Trimming at V came to 0 bases and at J to 3 bases, leaving 5 bases not matched to a gene. Germline-derived CDR1 and CDR2 are SQVTM and ANQGSEA. The CDR3 spans 15 residues. DNA of the CDR3: TGCAGCGTTGAAGATCGGGGGGGGATGACAGATACGCAGTATTTT. The encoded protein is CSVEDRGGMTDTQYF.